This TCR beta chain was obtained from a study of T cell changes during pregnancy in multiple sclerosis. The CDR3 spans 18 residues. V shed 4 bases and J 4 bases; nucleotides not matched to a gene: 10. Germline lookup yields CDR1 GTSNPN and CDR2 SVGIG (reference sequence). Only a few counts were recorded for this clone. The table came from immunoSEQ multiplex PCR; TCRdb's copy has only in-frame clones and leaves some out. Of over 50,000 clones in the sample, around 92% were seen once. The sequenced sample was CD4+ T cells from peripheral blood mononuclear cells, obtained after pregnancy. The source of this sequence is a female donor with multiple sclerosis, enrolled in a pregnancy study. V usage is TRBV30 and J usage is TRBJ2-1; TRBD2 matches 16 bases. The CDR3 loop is CAWTMGLAGGPKYNEQFF. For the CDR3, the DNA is TGTGCCTGGACCATGGGACTAGCGGGAGGGCCGAAATACAATGAGCAGTTCTTC. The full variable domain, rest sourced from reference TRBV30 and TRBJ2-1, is SQTIHQWPATLVQPVGSPLSLECTVEGTSNPNLYWYRQAAGRGLQLLFYSVGIGQISSEVPQNLSASRPQDRQFILSSKKLLLSDSGFYLCAWTMGLAGGPKYNEQFFGPGTRLTVL.